This T cell receptor beta chain was identified during a study of CD8+ T cells in alopecia areata. This clone turned up a few times. The antigen is unknown. Treatment defined: oral pan-JAK inhibitor, 5-10 mg twice daily. V gave up 8 bases and J gave up 5 bases; unmatched junction bases: 8. The germline V gene has CDR1 SNHLY and CDR2 FYNNEI. The CDR3 runs 14 residues. General study findings and limits: Among the top 100, expanded CD8+ clones were significantly decreased by tofacitinib, as was scalp clonality. Alopecia totalis/universalis scalp especially showed more expanded CD8+ clones than normal scalp.

After isolation, RNA underwent reverse transcription to generate cDNA as the sequencing template. Assay used: immunoSEQ multiplex PCR; TCRdb lists only in-frame clones, some missing. The sample includes 150,000 to 200,000 clones, approximately 61% seen only once; the top ten take 0.95% to 1.1%. This sequence originates from a human donor with alopecia areata. This chain connects TRBV2 to TRBJ1-4; 7 nucleotides line up with TRBD1. Sequenced here: CD4+ T cells sorted from blood, sampled at week 24, from a patient treated with tofacitinib. The CDR3 bases are TGTGCCAGCGGACGACAGGGTCCAAATGAAAAACTGTTTTTT. It translates to CASGRQGPNEKLFF.